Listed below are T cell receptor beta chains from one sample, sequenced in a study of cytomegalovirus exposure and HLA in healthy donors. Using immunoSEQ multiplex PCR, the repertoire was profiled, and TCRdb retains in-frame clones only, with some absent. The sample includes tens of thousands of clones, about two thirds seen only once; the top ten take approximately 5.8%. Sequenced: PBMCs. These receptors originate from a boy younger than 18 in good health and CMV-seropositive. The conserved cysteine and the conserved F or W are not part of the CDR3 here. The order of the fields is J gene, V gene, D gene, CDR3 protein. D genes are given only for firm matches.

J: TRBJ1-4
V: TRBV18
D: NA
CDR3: ASSTGGFGEKLF

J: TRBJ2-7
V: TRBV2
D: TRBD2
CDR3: ASKREDYEQY

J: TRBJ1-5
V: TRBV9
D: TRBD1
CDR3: ASSPWTGDQPQH

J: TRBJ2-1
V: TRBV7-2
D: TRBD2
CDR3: ASSLTSGSGF

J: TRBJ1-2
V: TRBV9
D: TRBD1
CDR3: ASSETTGEYGYT

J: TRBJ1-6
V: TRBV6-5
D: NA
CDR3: ASSYSTGKYNSPLH

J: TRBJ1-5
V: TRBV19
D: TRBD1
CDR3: ASSIDSRGQNQPQH

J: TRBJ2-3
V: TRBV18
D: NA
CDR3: ASSPLSTDTQY

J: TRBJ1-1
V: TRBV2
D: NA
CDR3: ASKPNLGGAEAF

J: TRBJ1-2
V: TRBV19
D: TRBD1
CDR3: ASSVRQGVGGYT